These 22 T cell receptor beta chains share one sample of origin, sequenced in a study of blood T cell repertoires in COVID-19. Sequenced by immunoSEQ multiplex PCR; TCRdb stores in-frame clones only, minus some. The sample yields 130,000 or so clones, 85% to 90% seen once. Sequencing was done on a sample of peripheral blood. The source of these receptors is a man in his 70s with active or convalescent COVID-19.

This chain joins TRBV5-1 and TRBJ2-1; D possibly corresponds to TRBD1 (6 bases). Germline V gives CDR1 SGHRS, CDR2 YFSETQ. CDR3 length equals 13 residues. The V end lost 1 base, the J end lost 5 bases, and 7 bases lay between the germline ends. CDR3 bases: TGCGCCAGCAGCTTGACAGGGAACAATGAGCAGTTCTTC. Its protein product is CASSLTGNNEQFF.

The chain joins TRBV28 to TRBJ2-2, with TRBD2 matching 7 bases. Germline V CDR1 and CDR2: MDHEN, SYDVKM. CDR3 length: 15 residues. The trim removed 6 bases at V and 6 bases at J, leaving 10 bases unmatched. CDR3 nucleotide sequence: TGTGCCAGCAGGGGAAGCGGGGTAGGGGCCGGGGAGCTGTTTTTT. Amino acids: CASRGSGVGAGELFF.

V usage is TRBV19 and J usage is TRBJ1-1; 7 nucleotides agree with TRBD1. With 3 bases clipped from V and 7 bases from J, the junction kept 5 bases outside the gene matches. This CDR3 has 13 amino acids. Germline V gene sequence: CDR1 LNHDA, CDR2 SQIVND (reference sequence). CDR3 sequence (DNA): TGTGCCAGTAGTATGACAGGGTGGGTTGAAGCTTTCTTT. This codes for CASSMTGWVEAFF.

This chain uses TRBV7-9 with TRBJ2-7; D is possibly TRBD2 (5 bases). The CDR3 runs to 13 residues. The ends were cut back, 5 bases at V and 4 bases at J, with 12 bases in the middle. Germline V lookup: CDR1 SEHNR, CDR2 FQNEAQ (reference sequence). Here the CDR3 DNA reads TGTGCCAGCAGCGGGCGGTTAGCGTACGAGCAGTACTTC. Encoded protein: CASSGRLAYEQYF.

V gene TRBV5-1 combines with J gene TRBJ1-3; no definite D call. CDR1 SGHRS and CDR2 YFSETQ come from the germline V gene. The V gene lost 3 bases and the J gene lost 0 bases, with 19 bases spanning the gap. The CDR3 loop spans 18 amino acids. CDR3 amino acids: CASSSEPATRSSGNTIYF. CDR3 sequence (DNA): TGCGCCAGCAGCTCCGAACCCGCCACACGCAGCTCTGGAAACACCATATATTTT.

On this clone itself: This CDR3 is also generated by other DNA sequences in the sample. The chain couples TRBV28 to TRBJ1-2; tentatively, D is TRBD1 (6 bases). The CDR3 is 12 amino acids. V dropped 2 bases and J dropped 5 bases, with 6 bases sitting between them. Germline V lookup: CDR1 MDHEN, CDR2 SYDVKM. CDR3 DNA sequence: TGTGCCAGCAGTTTAACAGGGTATGGCTACACCTTC. Amino acids: CASSLTGYGYTF.

Written as DNA, the CDR3 is TGCAGCGTTGAAGATCTTAGGACTGGGGGGGAGACCCAGTACTTC. It translates to CSVEDLRTGGETQYF. The chain couples TRBV29-1 to TRBJ2-5; TRBD2 is a possible D gene (6 bases). This CDR3 is 15 amino acids long. Germline V gives CDR1 SQVTM, CDR2 ANQGSEA. V was clipped by 0 bases and J by 5 bases, with 16 bases between them.

The chain couples TRBV6-1 to TRBJ2-7; D gene ambiguous. The CDR3 consists of 12 residues. The germline V gene encodes CDR1 MNHNS and CDR2 SASEGT. V was trimmed by 3 bases and J by 1 base, leaving 4 bases between them. The CDR3 spells CASSDYSYEQYF. CDR3 coding DNA: TGTGCCAGCAGTGATTATTCCTACGAGCAGTACTTC.

This chain joins TRBV7-2 and TRBJ2-6; tentatively, D is TRBD2 (5 bases). The CDR3 loop spans 15 amino acids. Germline V gene data show CDR1 as SGHTA and CDR2 as FQGNSA. Trimming removed 3 bases from V and 2 bases from J, with 8 bases in between. The CDR3 nucleotides are TGTGCCAGCAGCTTGCTGGGAGCTGGGGCCAACGTCCTGACTTTC. Its protein product is CASSLLGAGANVLTF.

V usage is TRBV2 and J usage is TRBJ1-6, with 10 nucleotides matching TRBD1. The germline V gene has CDR1 SNHLY and CDR2 FYNNEI. The CDR3 totals 15 residues. V lost 4 bases and J lost 6; bases outside the gene matches: 3. CDR3 region: CASSVTGGLNSPLHF. The CDR3 DNA reads TGTGCCAGCAGTGTGACAGGGGGCCTTAATTCACCCCTCCACTTT.

The chain links TRBV20-1 to TRBJ1-2; possible D gene TRBD1, 5 bases. V lost 7 bases and J lost 11, with 17 bases in between. Germline loops: CDR1 DFQATT, CDR2 SNEGSKA (reference sequence). The CDR3 loop spans 11 amino acids. The CDR3 here is CSGGRGTGYTF. In DNA, the CDR3 is TGCAGTGGGGGAAGGGGAACTGGTTACACCTTC.

The chain uses TRBV24-1 and TRBJ1-6; 8 bases agree with TRBD1. The CDR3 sequence is 12 residues long. Germline assignment: CDR1 KGHDR and CDR2 SFDVKD. The V gene end was trimmed by 2 bases and the J gene end by 16 bases; junction bases not matched to a gene: 3. CDR3 sequence reads: CATSDYRGELHF. Written as DNA, the CDR3 is TGTGCCACCAGTGATTACAGGGGGGAACTCCACTTT.

J is TRBJ1-1 and V is TRBV10-2, with unresolved D. The CDR3 contains 14 residues. Germline lookup yields CDR1 WSHSY and CDR2 SAAADI. V lost 2 bases and J 0 bases, leaving 7 bases between the germline ends. CDR3 sequence (DNA): TGCGCCAGCAGTGAGGGGCAACTGAACACTGAAGCTTTCTTT. Its protein is CASSEGQLNTEAFF.

The V call is TRBV11-3, the J call TRBJ2-1; 7 nucleotides align to TRBD2. This CDR3 region has 15 residues. V dropped 5 bases and J dropped 4; count of bases not matched to a gene: 8. Per germline, CDR1 SGHNT and CDR2 YENEEA. The CDR3 sequence: CASSLRSSGYNEQFF. The CDR3, as DNA: TGTGCCAGCAGCCTAAGGTCTAGCGGATACAATGAGCAGTTCTTC.

The rearrangement uses TRBV14 and TRBJ1-1; perhaps TRBD1 as D (5 bases). CDR3 length equals 15 residues. Germline V gives CDR1 SGHDN, CDR2 FVKESK. The V gene lost 0 bases and the J gene lost 4 bases, with 12 bases spanning the gap. The CDR3 loop is CASSQDSWGGTEAFF. CDR3 coding DNA: TGTGCCAGCAGCCAAGACTCTTGGGGGGGCACTGAAGCTTTCTTT. The full variable domain, its missing parts supplied by reference TRBV14 and TRBJ1-1, is EAGVTQFPSHSVIEKGQTVTLRCDPISGHDNLYWYRRVMGKEIKFLLHFVKESKQDESGMPNNRFLAERTGGTYSTLKVQPAELEDSGVYFCASSQDSWGGTEAFFGQGTRLTVV.

The CDR3 reads CASSFPGLVKEYEQYF. DNA of the CDR3: TGTGCCAGCAGCTTTCCGGGACTAGTGAAGGAATACGAGCAGTACTTC. The chain joins TRBV7-8 to TRBJ2-7, with 8 bases fitting TRBD2. V shed 3 bases, J shed 4 bases, and the junction held 11 bases outside the gene matches. The CDR3 covers 16 residues. Germline V gene data show CDR1 as SGHVS and CDR2 as FQNEAQ.

The V call is TRBV12-5, the J call TRBJ1-2; 11 bases match TRBD1. Per the germline V gene, CDR1 is LGHNT and CDR2 is FRNRAP. The CDR3 spans 14 residues. V was pared by 6 bases and J by 8 bases, with 8 bases of the junction left unmatched. The CDR3 spells CASGNGQGAGGYTF. The CDR3 nucleotides are TGTGCTAGTGGGAACGGACAGGGGGCCGGCGGCTACACCTTC.

The chain employs TRBV5-6 and TRBJ2-2, with D hard to call. CDR1 SGHDT and CDR2 YYEEEE come from the germline V gene. Trimming removed 0 bases from V and 3 bases from J, with 6 bases in between. The CDR3 consists of 14 residues. CDR3 region: CASSLVADTGELFF. Here the CDR3 DNA reads TGTGCCAGCAGCTTGGTGGCGGACACCGGGGAGCTGTTTTTT. Supplemented by reference TRBV5-6 and TRBJ2-2, the full variable domain reads DAGVTQSPTHLIKTRGQQVTLRCSPKSGHDTVSWYQQALGQGPQFIFQYYEEEERQRGNFPDRFSGHQFPNYSSELNVNALLLGDSALYLCASSLVADTGELFFGEGSRLTVL.

This clone came up once. This chain uses TRBV19 with TRBJ2-2; 7 bases fit TRBD2. J gave up 1 base and V 4 bases, and 12 bases lay outside the gene matches. This CDR3 has 18 amino acids. Germline assignment: CDR1 LNHDA and CDR2 SQIVND (reference sequence). CDR3 sequence reads: CASSSGRPVWGNTGELFF. The CDR3 bases are TGTGCCAGTAGTAGCGGGAGACCGGTATGGGGGAACACCGGGGAGCTGTTTTTT. Full variable domain (outside the CDR3, taken from reference TRBV19 and TRBJ2-2): DGGITQSPKYLFRKEGQNVTLSCEQNLNHDAMYWYRQDPGQGLRLIYYSQIVNDFQKGDIAEGYSVSREKKESFPLTVTSAQKNPTAFYLCASSSGRPVWGNTGELFFGEGSRLTVL.

This clone has a single count. The chain is built from TRBV29-1 and TRBJ1-1; 10 nucleotides match TRBD1. V shed 4 bases, J shed 3 bases, and the junction held 8 bases outside the gene matches. The germline V gene encodes CDR1 SQVTM and CDR2 ANQGSEA. This CDR3 has 15 residues. CDR3 loop: CSVGLTGGADTEAFF. CDR3 nucleotide sequence: TGCAGCGTTGGGTTGACAGGGGGCGCCGACACTGAAGCTTTCTTT.

As DNA, the CDR3 is TGTGCCACCAGCAGGCAGATCATGAACACTGAAGCTTTCTTT. Translating gives CATSRQIMNTEAFF. The V gene is TRBV15, the J gene TRBJ1-1; no clear D gene. V was shortened by 3 bases and J by 0 bases, with 8 bases between the two germline ends. CDR1 and CDR2 from the germline V gene are LNHNV and YYDKDF (reference sequence). This CDR3 is built from 14 residues.

This clone was recorded once. This chain links TRBV11-2 with TRBJ2-1, with TRBD1 matching 9 bases. V lost 5 bases, J lost 3 bases, and 2 bases stayed unmatched. The CDR3 sequence is 14 residues long. CDR1 and CDR2 from the germline V gene are SGHAT and FQNNGV. CDR3 sequence: CASSQGQGYNEQFF. Written as DNA, the CDR3 is TGTGCCAGCAGCCAGGGACAGGGCTACAATGAGCAGTTCTTC.